This T cell receptor beta chain was documented in a study of cytomegalovirus exposure and HLA in healthy donors. As for the study in general: Researchers previously reported finding some 110 million unique TCR beta sequences from roughly 180 million T cells. General study results and limits: Cytomegalovirus status was reportedly diagnosed by the classifier with high specificity and sensitivity.

The PCR used 60 Vbeta and 13 Jbeta primers. TCRdb's table, derived via immunoSEQ multiplex PCR, lists solely in-frame clones and lacks some. The data show over 150,000 clones, around 82% seen once. J lost 5 bases, V lost 5 bases, and 4 bases had no gene match. Per the germline V gene, CDR1 is SGHTA and CDR2 is FQGTGA. The CDR3 spans 14 residues. Turning to this clone: What it binds is not known.

Material: PBMCs. The receptor's source is a woman aged 40 to 50 in good health and CMV-seropositive. The chain recombines TRBV7-3 with TRBJ2-2; 8 bases are shared with TRBD2. The chain's CDR3 is CASSLLAGTGELFF. CDR3 DNA sequence: TGTGCCAGCAGCCTCTTAGCGGGGACCGGGGAGCTGTTTTTT.